What follows describes a single TCR beta chain. Its specificity is not known. This specimen belongs to a study of CD8 T cells in Susac syndrome. Study outcomes and limitations: The CD4+ T cell repertoires in Susac syndrome did not show any clonal expansion.

The CDR3 runs to 15 residues. The germline V gene encodes CDR1 DFQATT and CDR2 SNEGSKA (reference sequence). V lost 0 bases, J lost 8 bases, and 19 bases lay in between. Random-hexamer reverse transcription was applied to roughly 0.5 to 1 ug RNA. Amplification of the TCR beta CDR3 was carried out by immunoSEQ multiplex PCR, which spanned a total of 54 Vbeta and 13 Jbeta segments. TCRdb reprocessed the immunoSEQ multiplex PCR reads with MiXCR, giving one entry per CDR3 protein. The top ten hold around 0.093% of the sample, which has under 300,000 distinct CDR3 sequences, about 96% seen once. This TCR derives from a human donor with Susac syndrome. Sequencing was done on a sample of CD4+ T cells from PBMCs. The chain combines TRBV20-1 with TRBJ1-2; D is possibly TRBD1 (6 bases). Here the CDR3 DNA reads TGCAGTGCTAGAGATGATGGGGGCCCCCTAAGGGGCTACACCTTC. It is translated as CSARDDGGPLRGYTF.